This TCR beta chain was sequenced during a study of blood T cell repertoires in COVID-19. Across the whole study: In each case, the material was cDNA or gDNA derived from T cells, B-cell-depleted T cells, or PBMCs.

Individuals aged roughly 18 to 95 years were recruited from fewer than 25 US areas. Participants had their cohort set by participant-reported clinical history. As originally analysed: Amplification of reference gene primers was used by the study to estimate nucleated cell counts. Profiling relied on immunoSEQ multiplex PCR, and the TCRdb table lists in-frame clones only, not all of them. That table supplies the V and J calls and clone size; D and trimming were determined from the DNA. The sample lists approximately 200,000 clones; about 91% were seen once. Germline V gene lookup returns CDR1 LNHDA and CDR2 SQIVND (reference sequence). Germline trimming cut 3 bases from V and 0 bases from J; bases unmatched to any gene: 10. CDR3 size: 18 residues.

This receptor was taken from a man between 18 and 35 years old with acute COVID-19. V usage is TRBV19 and J usage is TRBJ2-7, with 11 bases identical to TRBD2. The sample was PBMCs or T cells enriched from blood (not recorded which). The CDR3 nucleotides are TGTGCCAGTAGTATTACTAGCGGGAGACCCGGTCTCTCCTACGAGCAGTACTTC. As protein: CASSITSGRPGLSYEQYF.